These 29 T cell receptor beta chains came from one sample sequenced in a study of long-term antiretroviral therapy in people with HIV. Runs used v3.0 of the immunoSEQ assay and were done at survey level. Assay: immunoSEQ multiplex PCR; the TCRdb copy retains only in-frame clones and omits some. The sample holds under 30,000 clones, more than 75% seen once. The specimen was unsorted PBMCs, collected 4.4 years after starting antiretroviral therapy. The source of these receptors is a man aged 25-45 years with HIV.

This chain connects TRBV13 to TRBJ2-1; TRBD2 aligns across 14 bases. The ends lost 4 bases at V and 8 bases at J; junction bases unmatched: 7. Germline values: CDR1 PRHDT, CDR2 FYEKMQ (reference sequence). The CDR3 spans 16 residues. CDR3 in amino acids: CASSSRGLAGGYEQFF. CDR3 coding DNA: TGTGCCAGCAGCTCCCGCGGACTAGCGGGAGGATATGAGCAGTTCTTC.

J is TRBJ1-1 and V is TRBV19; the match to TRBD1 covers 9 bases. Looked up from germline, CDR1 is LNHDA and CDR2 is SQIVND (reference sequence). CDR3 length: 16 amino acids. The trim removed 1 base at V and 4 bases at J, leaving 7 bases unmatched. The CDR3 nucleotides are TGTGCCAGTAGTATAGGCACAGGGGGCCTGGGCACTGAAGCTTTCTTT. Translated, it gives CASSIGTGGLGTEAFF.

This clone was recorded a few times. The chain carries TRBV2 and TRBJ1-1; D gene unclear. Germline CDR1 reads SNHLY; CDR2 reads FYNNEI. The V end lost 6 bases, the J end lost 2 bases, and 10 bases lay between the germline ends. The CDR3 contains 13 residues. The CDR3 here is CASSADPNTEAFF. CDR3 nucleotides: TGTGCCAGCAGCGCTGACCCTAACACTGAAGCTTTCTTT.

This chain connects TRBV27 to TRBJ2-2, with D possibly called TRBD1 or TRBD2 (5 bases each). There are 15 residues in the CDR3. Germline loops: CDR1 MNHEY, CDR2 SMNVEV (reference sequence). Trimming took 5 bases from V and 5 from J, leaving 15 bases between them. The CDR3 region has the DNA TGTGCCAGCAGTCCGAGGGGAATCTTGACCGGGGAGCTGTTTTTT. Translating it yields CASSPRGILTGELFF.

The V and J genes are TRBV9 and TRBJ2-1; 10 nucleotides align to TRBD2. CDR1 is SGDLS and CDR2 is YYNGEE in the germline V gene. V dropped 0 bases and J dropped 9; count of bases not matched to a gene: 6. This CDR3 contains 15 residues. This CDR3 is CASSVVSSGRGEQFF. In DNA, the CDR3 is TGTGCCAGCAGCGTAGTTTCTAGCGGGAGAGGTGAGCAGTTCTTC.

In the case of this clone: A read error may account for a junction end that differs from germline. The chain has TRBV6-5 and TRBJ1-1; D is possibly TRBD1 (5 bases). From germline, CDR1 is MNHEY and CDR2 SVGAGI. CDR3 length: 12 residues. CDR3 loop: CASSRPGTGAFF. The DNA of the CDR3 is TGTGCCAGCAGTCGACCGGGGACTGGAGCTTTCTTT.

V and J are TRBV19 and TRBJ1-5; D remains unclear. V shed 4 bases and J shed 6 bases, with 19 bases lying between them. CDR3 size: 16 residues. Germline assignment: CDR1 LNHDA and CDR2 SQIVND (reference sequence). The CDR3 loop is CASSSNRTPPSQPQHF. The CDR3 region has the DNA TGTGCCAGTAGTAGCAACCGGACCCCACCCAGTCAGCCCCAGCATTTT.

The chain uses TRBV28 and TRBJ2-3, with D perhaps given as TRBD1 or TRBD2 (7 bases each). The germline V gene encodes CDR1 MDHEN and CDR2 SYDVKM. The CDR3 totals 16 residues. With 2 bases removed from V and 4 bases from J, the gap between germline ends came to 16 bases. The CDR3 loop is CASSLRQGGRADTQYF. CDR3 coding DNA: TGTGCCAGCAGTTTACGACAGGGAGGGAGGGCAGATACGCAGTATTTT.

V is TRBV19 and J is TRBJ1-5; D is ambiguous. The CDR3 runs to 14 residues. V was pared by 6 bases and J by 4 bases, with 13 bases between. CDR1 and CDR2 (germline): LNHDA, SQIVND (reference sequence). The CDR3 DNA reads as TGTGCCAGTAGAATAAGGCCCTTTAATCAGCCCCAGCATTTT. Translated, it gives CASRIRPFNQPQHF.

This chain connects TRBV5-6 to TRBJ2-7; 7 bases are shared with TRBD1. Germline assignment: CDR1 SGHDT and CDR2 YYEEEE. Trimming at V came to 4 bases and at J to 2 bases, leaving 12 bases not matched to a gene. The length of the CDR3 is 16 residues. This CDR3 is CASSQWGLQGPYEQYF. In DNA form, the CDR3 reads TGTGCCAGCAGCCAGTGGGGCCTACAGGGGCCCTACGAGCAGTACTTC.

This clone has just one count. At the DNA level, this CDR3 is encoded by other sequences in the same sample as well. The chain carries TRBV9 and TRBJ2-7; 9 bases fit TRBD1. Germline V gives CDR1 SGDLS, CDR2 YYNGEE. The CDR3 spans 14 residues. V lost 2 bases, J lost 2 bases, and 2 bases stayed unmatched. Here the CDR3 DNA reads TGTGCCAGCAGCGTTGGGACAGGGCCCTACGAGCAGTACTTC. The encoded protein is CASSVGTGPYEQYF.

The chain combines TRBV30 with TRBJ2-4; a possible D gene is TRBD2 (7 bases). The CDR3 runs 15 residues. V shed 3 bases and J shed 0 bases, with 12 bases lying between them. Germline V lookup: CDR1 GTSNPN, CDR2 SVGIG (reference sequence). In DNA, the CDR3 is TGTGCCTGGAGGAGGGGGGGGGAAGCCAAAAACATTCAGTACTTC. Amino acid sequence: CAWRRGGEAKNIQYF.

The chain has TRBV5-1 and TRBJ2-5; 8 bases agree with TRBD1. The ends lost 0 bases at V and 1 base at J; junction bases unmatched: 5. The CDR3 has 16 amino acids. Per germline, CDR1 SGHRS and CDR2 YFSETQ. The DNA of the CDR3 is TGCGCCAGCAGCTTGGGGGACAGGCTGAGCCAAGAGACCCAGTACTTC. Translating gives CASSLGDRLSQETQYF.

DNA of the CDR3: TGTGCCAGCGGGCAAAGTACAGCTTTCTTT. It specifies CASGQSTAFF. The rearrangement uses TRBV21-1 and TRBJ1-1; TRBD1, the table's D call, lacks a check against the DNA. TRBV21-1 is classified as a pseudogene. The CDR3 runs to 10 residues.

This clone was picked up one time. This chain joins TRBV18 and TRBJ1-1; D is uncertain. Per germline, CDR1 KGHSH and CDR2 LQKENI. The length of the CDR3 is 13 residues. V was cut by 4 bases and J by 0 bases, with 6 bases left in between. In DNA, the CDR3 is TGTGCCAGCTCACTCGACATGAACACTGAAGCTTTCTTT. Translated, it gives CASSLDMNTEAFF. The full variable domain, rest sourced from reference TRBV18 and TRBJ1-1, is NAGVMQNPRHLVRRRGQEARLRCSPMKGHSHVYWYRQLPEEGLKFMVYLQKENIIDESGMPKERFSAEFPKEGPSILRIQQVVRGDSAAYFCASSLDMNTEAFFGQGTRLTVV.

V usage is TRBV9 and J usage is TRBJ2-5; possibly TRBD2 for D (5 bases). The CDR3 runs to 13 residues. Germline CDR1 and CDR2: SGDLS and YYNGEE. V lost 2 bases and J 3 bases, leaving 8 bases between the germline ends. The CDR3 loop is CASSVPGEETQYF. The CDR3 coding sequence is TGTGCCAGCAGCGTGCCCGGGGAAGAGACCCAGTACTTC.

This CDR3 is CASSLGGQGLYNEQFF. The CDR3, as DNA: TGCGCCAGCAGCTTGGGGGGGCAGGGCCTCTACAATGAGCAGTTCTTC. The genes are TRBV5-1 and TRBJ2-1; TRBD1 is a possible D gene (6 bases). The CDR3 is made up of 16 amino acids. Germline CDR1 is SGHRS and CDR2 is YFSETQ. V lost 0 bases to trimming and J lost 3 bases, with 13 bases between them.

V gene TRBV10-3 combines with J gene TRBJ2-2; 10 bases are a match to TRBD2. After removal of 10 bases from V and 1 base from J, the junction contained 9 bases not matched to a gene. Germline V gene lookup returns CDR1 ENHRY and CDR2 SYGVKD. CDR3 size: 16 residues. The CDR3 region is CATLAGEKQNTGELFF. The CDR3 DNA reads TGTGCCACGCTAGCGGGAGAGAAACAGAACACCGGGGAGCTGTTTTTT.

This clone showed up just once. J is TRBJ2-7 and V is TRBV10-3, with D unclear. The germline gives CDR1 ENHRY, CDR2 SYGVKD. The CDR3 covers 12 residues. With 2 bases removed from V and 2 bases from J, the gap between germline ends came to 4 bases. CDR3 sequence: CAISEVPYEQYF. CDR3 DNA sequence: TGTGCCATCAGTGAGGTACCCTACGAGCAGTACTTC.

This clone was observed a few times. The chain has TRBV4-1 and TRBJ2-7, with 9 bases aligning to TRBD1. This CDR3 has 15 amino acids. The V gene end was trimmed by 3 bases and the J gene end by 4 bases; junction bases not matched to a gene: 7. Germline lookup yields CDR1 MGHRA and CDR2 YSYEKL. The CDR3 bases are TGCGCCAGCAGCCAGATATTGACAGGGGGGTACGAGCAGTACTTC. Its protein is CASSQILTGGYEQYF.

This chain links TRBV25-1 with TRBJ2-5, with TRBD1 identical over 8 bases. CDR1 and CDR2 from the germline V gene are MGHDK and SYGVNS. This CDR3 spans 14 amino acids. The ends lost 3 bases at V and 5 bases at J; junction bases unmatched: 5. CDR3 nucleotide sequence: TGTGCCAGCAGTGAGACAGGGGTACGGGAGACCCAGTACTTC. Translated: CASSETGVRETQYF.

The chain recombines TRBV11-2 with TRBJ2-7, with 10 bases matching TRBD2. The length of the CDR3 is 16 residues. V shed 0 bases and J 3 bases; nucleotides not matched to a gene: 5. CDR1 is SGHAT, CDR2 FQNNGV, per germline. The CDR3 protein is CASSLDKASGGYEQYF. DNA of the CDR3: TGTGCCAGCAGCTTAGATAAGGCTAGCGGGGGCTACGAGCAGTACTTC.

This chain joins TRBV6-5 and TRBJ1-1; D might be TRBD1 (5 bases). The CDR3 is made up of 14 amino acids. CDR1 and CDR2 from the germline V gene are MNHEY and SVGAGI. Trimming took 10 bases from V and 6 from J, leaving 21 bases between them. CDR3 DNA: TGTGCCACGCAAGGTGCCGAGACAGTCGCTGAAGCTTTCTTT. Its protein is CATQGAETVAEAFF.

This clone was observed once. CDR3 region: CASSQVREYNEQFF. CDR3 DNA sequence: TGTGCCAGCTCACAGGTCAGGGAATACAATGAGCAGTTCTTC. The V call is TRBV18, the J call TRBJ2-1, with D possibly matching TRBD1 (5 bases). The germline CDR1 and CDR2 sequences are KGHSH and LQKENI. The CDR3 covers 14 residues. V was clipped by 4 bases and J by 4 bases, with 11 bases between them.

This clone was observed once. The chain uses TRBV6-6 and TRBJ2-1; tentatively, D is TRBD2 (7 bases). Trimming shortened V by 8 bases and J by 6 bases, and 20 bases separated the two germline ends. Germline V gene sequence: CDR1 MNHNY, CDR2 SVGAGI (reference sequence). The CDR3 sequence is 15 residues long. The CDR3 loop is CASSRGLLGGNEQFF. CDR3 in DNA: TGTGCCAGCTCGCGGGGGCTCCTGGGGGGCAATGAGCAGTTCTTC.

This clone occurred once. V and J are TRBV6-6 and TRBJ2-5; tentatively, D is TRBD1 (6 bases). This CDR3 has 16 residues. V shed 6 bases and J shed 2 bases, with 19 bases lying between them. Germline CDR1 reads MNHNY; CDR2 reads SVGAGI (reference sequence). CDR3 residues: CASRSTGRRDQETQYF. Written as DNA, the CDR3 is TGTGCCAGCAGGTCCACAGGGAGAAGGGATCAAGAGACCCAGTACTTC.

There are a few counts of this clone. This chain links TRBV19 with TRBJ1-1; D call uncertain. The length of the CDR3 is 13 residues. Germline values: CDR1 LNHDA, CDR2 SQIVND (reference sequence). Trimming stripped 3 bases from V and 5 bases from J, with 10 bases between. The CDR3 protein is CASSIGEGTEAFF. The CDR3 nucleotides read TGTGCCAGTAGTATCGGGGAGGGAACTGAAGCTTTCTTT. The full variable domain, with the rest looked up from reference TRBV19 and TRBJ1-1, is DGGITQSPKYLFRKEGQNVTLSCEQNLNHDAMYWYRQDPGQGLRLIYYSQIVNDFQKGDIAEGYSVSREKKESFPLTVTSAQKNPTAFYLCASSIGEGTEAFFGQGTRLTVV.

The chain is built from TRBV4-1 and TRBJ1-5; D unclear. The CDR3 is made up of 15 amino acids. V was clipped by 3 bases and J by 6 bases, with 15 bases between them. Per germline, CDR1 MGHRA and CDR2 YSYEKL. CDR3 region: CASSHILEGSQPQHF. DNA of the CDR3: TGCGCCAGCAGCCATATTCTAGAGGGAAGTCAGCCCCAGCATTTT.

The chain couples TRBV27 to TRBJ2-1, with D perhaps matching TRBD1 (5 bases). The germline gives CDR1 MNHEY, CDR2 SMNVEV (reference sequence). The CDR3 runs 12 residues. V was shortened by 2 bases and J by 9 bases, with 8 bases between the two germline ends. CDR3 residues: CASSLQGGEQFF. Here the CDR3 DNA reads TGTGCCAGCAGTTTACAGGGCGGTGAGCAGTTCTTC.